The source of this TCR beta chain is a study of blood T cell repertoires in COVID-19. Study as a whole: Acute and convalescent COVID-19 specimens originated in the United States, Italy and Spain. PBMCs, B-cell-depleted T cells, or T cells provided the cDNA or gDNA that made up the material.

CDR3 length equals 14 residues. Per germline, CDR1 LGHDT and CDR2 YNNKEL (reference sequence). The V end lost 1 base, the J end lost 3 bases, and 9 bases lay between the germline ends. TCRdb keeps only in-frame clones here, not all; method: immunoSEQ multiplex PCR. The table has about 250,000 clones, about 91% seen once; the top ten hold approximately 1.3%. The receptor was derived from a man older than 75 with acute or convalescent COVID-19. This sequence joins TRBV3-1 (or the pseudogene TRBV3-2) and TRBJ2-5; tentatively, D is TRBD2 (6 bases). The sample comprised peripheral blood. CDR3 bases: TGTGCCAGCAGCCAAGGACTAGGGGAAGAGACCCAGTACTTC. Protein: CASSQGLGEETQYF.